The 12 T cell receptor beta chains below were found in one sample sequenced in a study of siplizumab effects on memory and regulatory T cells. Data came from immunoSEQ multiplex PCR; TCRdb stores just in-frame clones and leaves some out. The top ten hold approximately 0.71% of the sample, which has 100,000 or so clones, about 90% seen once. Sequencing was performed on Tregs sorted from blood. The receptors here all came from a human donor in good health.

This rearrangement joins TRBV4-2 to TRBJ1-1; D might be TRBD1 (6 bases). CDR1 and CDR2 (germline): LGHNA, YNFKEQ. This CDR3 has 15 residues. Trimming stripped 0 bases from V and 2 bases from J, with 10 bases between. CDR3 sequence reads: CASSQEVRGNTEAFF. In DNA, the CDR3 is TGTGCCAGCAGCCAAGAGGTCAGGGGTAACACTGAAGCTTTCTTT.

The DNA for the CDR3 is TGCGCCAGCAGCCAGACTGCATGGGATACGCAGTATTTT. This encodes CASSQTAWDTQYF. The chain uses TRBV4-1 and TRBJ2-3; no clear D. Germline loops: CDR1 MGHRA, CDR2 YSYEKL. The V end was cut by 3 bases, the J end by 6 bases, with 10 bases between. The CDR3 extends over 13 amino acids.

This clone was seen more than once but under ten times. This specimen includes other DNA sequences encoding the same CDR3. The chain uses TRBV6-1 and TRBJ2-3; 9 nucleotides line up with TRBD2. The CDR3 totals 14 residues. Germline assignment: CDR1 MNHNS and CDR2 SASEGT. The CDR3 region has the DNA TGTGCTGACGTACTAGCGGGTAGTAAAGATACGCAGTATTTT. Encoded protein: CADVLAGSKDTQYF.

The chain has TRBV29-1 and TRBJ2-1; the D is unclear. V shed 3 bases and J shed 1 base, with 10 bases lying between them. Germline V gives CDR1 SQVTM, CDR2 ANQGSEA. The CDR3 sequence is 14 residues long. The chain's CDR3 is CSVDRSGSYNEQFF. CDR3 in DNA: TGCAGCGTTGATCGGTCCGGATCCTACAATGAGCAGTTCTTC.

V and J are TRBV6-4 and TRBJ2-1; 12 positions agree with TRBD1. CDR1 MRHNA and CDR2 SNTAGT come from the germline V gene. The trim removed 5 bases at V and 7 bases at J, leaving 9 bases unmatched. The CDR3 is 16 amino acids. CDR3 region: CASSSQGQGASNEQFF. Here the CDR3 DNA reads TGTGCCAGCAGTTCTCAGGGACAGGGGGCAAGTAATGAGCAGTTCTTC.

CDR3 region: CASSPLPSGANVLTF. In DNA form, the CDR3 reads TGTGCCAGCTCACCACTACCCTCTGGGGCCAACGTCCTGACTTTC. The chain links TRBV18 to TRBJ2-6; D call uncertain. This CDR3 has 15 amino acids. Trimming took off 1 base at V and 0 bases at J, with 4 bases between the two ends. Looked up from germline, CDR1 is KGHSH and CDR2 is LQKENI.

The rearrangement links TRBV30 to TRBJ2-7; no clear D. Germline values: CDR1 GTSNPN, CDR2 SVGIG (reference sequence). The CDR3 length is 14 residues. The ends were cut back, 3 bases at V and 7 bases at J, with 19 bases in the middle. The CDR3 loop is CAWSTGAGTREQYF. DNA of the CDR3: TGTGCCTGGAGCACCGGAGCAGGTACGAGGGAGCAGTACTTC.

The chain couples TRBV5-1 to TRBJ2-1, with 10 bases matching TRBD2. The CDR3 runs to 16 residues. Germline V gene data show CDR1 as SGHRS and CDR2 as YFSETQ. V lost 7 bases and J lost 7; bases outside the gene matches: 14. The CDR3 region has the DNA TGCGCCAGCTTCCCCTTGGGAGCGGGAGGGGTGAATGAGCAGTTCTTC. Protein: CASFPLGAGGVNEQFF.

This rearrangement joins TRBV18 to TRBJ1-2; D ambiguous. This CDR3 is built from 13 residues. Trimming cost V 3 bases and J 4 bases, with 9 bases left between them. Looked up from germline, CDR1 is KGHSH and CDR2 is LQKENI. The CDR3 loop is CASSPEGGYGYTF. For the CDR3, the DNA is TGTGCCAGCTCACCGGAGGGAGGCTATGGCTACACCTTC.

The chain couples TRBV5-3 to TRBJ2-7; no firm D call. TRBV5-3 is assigned to the ORF class and has an uncertain function. The germline V and J ends were trimmed by 2 bases and 9 bases, with 12 bases remaining between them. This CDR3 comprises 12 residues. DNA for the CDR3: TGTGCCAGAAGCTTTGGCCCCCTCGGGCAGTACTTC. This codes for CARSFGPLGQYF.

This clone was found once. The chain couples TRBV5-1 to TRBJ1-4; D not resolved. V was shortened by 5 bases and J by 7 bases, with 12 bases between the two germline ends. Germline values: CDR1 SGHRS, CDR2 YFSETQ. CDR3 length: 13 residues. The CDR3 reads CASRFGLGEKLFF. CDR3 DNA sequence: TGCGCCAGCAGGTTCGGGCTAGGTGAAAAACTGTTTTTT.

This clone was counted between two and nine times. The genes are TRBV11-3 and TRBJ2-2; possible D gene TRBD2, 5 bases. This CDR3 region has 12 residues. Looked up from germline, CDR1 is SGHNT and CDR2 is YENEEA. V lost 3 bases and J 7 bases, leaving 6 bases between the germline ends. CDR3 region: CASSLAGGELFF. The CDR3 nucleotides read TGTGCCAGCAGCTTGGCGGGCGGGGAGCTGTTTTTT.